The TCR beta chain described here comes from a study of blood T cell repertoires in COVID-19. TCRdb's table, derived via immunoSEQ multiplex PCR, lists solely in-frame clones and lacks some. The repertoire has some 170,000 clones, 84% of them found once; the top ten carry roughly 19%. The receptor comes from a woman over 75 with acute or convalescent COVID-19. Sequences were obtained from peripheral blood.

The CDR3 coding sequence is TGTGCTAGTGGTTTGCCTGAGCGGGGGGGCTCCTACGAGCAGTACTTC. Residues: CASGLPERGGSYEQYF. The chain carries TRBV12-5 and TRBJ2-7, with 10 bases lining up with TRBD2. This CDR3 is built from 16 residues. The germline V gene has CDR1 LGHNT and CDR2 FRNRAP. V trimming: 2 bases; J trimming: 0 bases; junction bases outside the gene matches: 4. The variable domain in full, with the rest retrieved from reference TRBV12-5 and TRBJ2-7, is DARVTQTPRHKVTEMGQEVTMRCQPILGHNTVFWYRQTMMQGLELLAYFRNRAPLDDSGMPKDRFSAEMPDATLATLKIQPSEPRDSAVYFCASGLPERGGSYEQYFGPGTRLTVT.